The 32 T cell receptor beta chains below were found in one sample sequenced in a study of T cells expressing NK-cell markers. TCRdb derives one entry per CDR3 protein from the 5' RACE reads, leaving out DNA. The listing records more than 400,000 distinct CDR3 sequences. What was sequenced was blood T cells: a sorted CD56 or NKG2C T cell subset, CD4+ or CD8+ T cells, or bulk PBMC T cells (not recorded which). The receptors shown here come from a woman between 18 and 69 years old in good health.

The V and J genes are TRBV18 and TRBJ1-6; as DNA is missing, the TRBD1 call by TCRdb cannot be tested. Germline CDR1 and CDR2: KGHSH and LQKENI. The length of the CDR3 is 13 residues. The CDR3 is CASSPGQDSPLHF.

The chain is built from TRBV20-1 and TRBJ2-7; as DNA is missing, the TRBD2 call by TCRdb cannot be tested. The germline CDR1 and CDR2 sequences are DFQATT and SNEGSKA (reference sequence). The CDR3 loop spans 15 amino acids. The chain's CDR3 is CSAKKGLAGLYEQYF.

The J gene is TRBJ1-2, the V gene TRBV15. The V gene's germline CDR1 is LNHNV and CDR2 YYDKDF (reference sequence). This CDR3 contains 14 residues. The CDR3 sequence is CATSREGAYYGYTF.

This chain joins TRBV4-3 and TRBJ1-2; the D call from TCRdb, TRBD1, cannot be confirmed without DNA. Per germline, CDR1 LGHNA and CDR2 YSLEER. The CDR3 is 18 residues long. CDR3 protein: CASSQDTGGQGARDGYTF.

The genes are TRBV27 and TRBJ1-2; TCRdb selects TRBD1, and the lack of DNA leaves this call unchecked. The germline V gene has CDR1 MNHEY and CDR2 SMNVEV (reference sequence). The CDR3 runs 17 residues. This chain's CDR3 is CASSLQGVIGKGYGYTF.

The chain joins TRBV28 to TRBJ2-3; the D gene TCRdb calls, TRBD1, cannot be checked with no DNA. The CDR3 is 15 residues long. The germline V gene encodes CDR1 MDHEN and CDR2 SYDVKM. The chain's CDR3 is CASSLYSPVGDTQYF.

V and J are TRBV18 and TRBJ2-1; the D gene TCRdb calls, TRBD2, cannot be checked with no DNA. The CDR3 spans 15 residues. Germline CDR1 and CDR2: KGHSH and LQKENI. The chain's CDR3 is CASSPSLAGGNEQFF.

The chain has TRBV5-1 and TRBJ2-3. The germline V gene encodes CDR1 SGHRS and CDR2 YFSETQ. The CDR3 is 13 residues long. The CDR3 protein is CASSLDSTWTQYF.

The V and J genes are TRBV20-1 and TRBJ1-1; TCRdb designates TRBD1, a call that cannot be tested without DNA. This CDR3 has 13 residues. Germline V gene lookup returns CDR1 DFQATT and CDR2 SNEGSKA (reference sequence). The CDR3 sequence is CSARPGGNTEAFF.

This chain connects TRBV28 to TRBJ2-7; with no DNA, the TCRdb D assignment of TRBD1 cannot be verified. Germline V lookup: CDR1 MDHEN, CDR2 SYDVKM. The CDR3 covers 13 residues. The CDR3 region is CASSLLGDREQYF.

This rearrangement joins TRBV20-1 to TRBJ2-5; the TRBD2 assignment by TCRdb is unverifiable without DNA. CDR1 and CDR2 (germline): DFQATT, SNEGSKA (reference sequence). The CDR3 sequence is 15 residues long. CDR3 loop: CSARDSGLPKETQYF.

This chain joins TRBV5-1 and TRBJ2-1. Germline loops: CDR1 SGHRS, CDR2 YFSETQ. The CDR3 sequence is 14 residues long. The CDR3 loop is CASSPNPNLDEQFF.

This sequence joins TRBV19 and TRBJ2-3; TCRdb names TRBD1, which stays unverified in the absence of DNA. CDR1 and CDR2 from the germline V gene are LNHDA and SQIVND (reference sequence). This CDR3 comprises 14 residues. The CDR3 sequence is CASSPTGSTDTQYF.

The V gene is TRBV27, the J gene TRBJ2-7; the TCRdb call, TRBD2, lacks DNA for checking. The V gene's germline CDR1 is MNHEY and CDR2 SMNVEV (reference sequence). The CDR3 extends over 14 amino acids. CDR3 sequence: CASSRTSGDYEQYF.

CDR3 protein: CASSQLLGVPEKLFF. The chain links TRBV14 to TRBJ1-4; the TCRdb D gene call, TRBD1, has no DNA to confirm it. The CDR3 totals 15 residues. From germline, CDR1 is SGHDN and CDR2 FVKESK.

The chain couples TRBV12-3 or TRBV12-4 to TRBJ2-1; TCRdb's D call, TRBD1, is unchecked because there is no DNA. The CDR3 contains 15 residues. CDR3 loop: CASSLEAPGYNEQFF.

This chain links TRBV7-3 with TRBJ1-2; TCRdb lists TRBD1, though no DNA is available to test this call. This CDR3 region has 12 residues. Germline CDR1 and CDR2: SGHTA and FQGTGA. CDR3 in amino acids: CASSLFGSQGTF.

The chain's CDR3 is CASSLITSPGSYNEQFF. This chain uses TRBV7-8 with TRBJ2-1; without DNA, the TCRdb call of TRBD1 cannot be checked. Germline V lookup: CDR1 SGHVS, CDR2 FQNEAQ. The CDR3 runs 17 residues. The full variable domain, with the rest looked up from reference TRBV7-8 and TRBJ2-1, is GAGVSQSPRYKVAKRGQDVALRCDPISGHVSLFWYQQALGQGPEFLTYFQNEAQLDKSGLPSDRFFAERPEGSVSTLKIQRTQQEDSAVYLCASSLITSPGSYNEQFFGPGTRLTVL.

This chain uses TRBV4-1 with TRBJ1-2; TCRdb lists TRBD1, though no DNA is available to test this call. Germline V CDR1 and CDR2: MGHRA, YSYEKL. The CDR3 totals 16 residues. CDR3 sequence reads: CASSPRTGGIDYGYTF.

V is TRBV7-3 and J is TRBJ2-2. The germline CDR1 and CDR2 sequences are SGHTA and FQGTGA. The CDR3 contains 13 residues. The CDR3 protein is CASSLKITGELFF. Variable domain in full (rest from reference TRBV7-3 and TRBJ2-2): GAGVSQTPSNKVTEKGKYVELRCDPISGHTALYWYRQSLGQGPEFLIYFQGTGAADDSGLPNDRFFAVRPEGSVSTLKIQRTERGDSAVYLCASSLKITGELFFGEGSRLTVL.

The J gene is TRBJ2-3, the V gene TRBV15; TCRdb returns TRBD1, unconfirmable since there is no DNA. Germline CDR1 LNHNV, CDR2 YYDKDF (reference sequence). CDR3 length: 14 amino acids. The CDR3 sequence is CATMPGQGGDTQYF.

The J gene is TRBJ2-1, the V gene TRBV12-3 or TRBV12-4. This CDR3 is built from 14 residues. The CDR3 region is CASSRQYPYNEQFF.

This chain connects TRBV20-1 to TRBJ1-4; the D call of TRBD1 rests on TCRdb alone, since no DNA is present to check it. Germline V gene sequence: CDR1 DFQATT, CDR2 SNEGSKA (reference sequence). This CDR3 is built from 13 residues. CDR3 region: CSVPTGINEKLFF.

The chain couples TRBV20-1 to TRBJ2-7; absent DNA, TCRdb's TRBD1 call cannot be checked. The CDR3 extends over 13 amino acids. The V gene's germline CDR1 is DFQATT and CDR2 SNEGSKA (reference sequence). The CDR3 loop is CSATDRDLYEQYF.

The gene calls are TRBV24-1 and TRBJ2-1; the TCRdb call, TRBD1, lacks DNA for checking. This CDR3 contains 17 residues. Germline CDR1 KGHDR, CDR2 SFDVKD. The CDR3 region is CATSDPTPTGNYNEQFF.

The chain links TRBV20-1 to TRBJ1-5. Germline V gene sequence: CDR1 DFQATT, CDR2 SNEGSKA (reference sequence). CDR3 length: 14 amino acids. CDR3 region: CSARAFAGYQPQHF.

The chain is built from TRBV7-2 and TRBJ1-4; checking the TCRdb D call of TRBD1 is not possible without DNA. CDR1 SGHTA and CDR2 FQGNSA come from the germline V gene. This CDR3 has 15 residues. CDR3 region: CASSLSGTPTEKLFF.

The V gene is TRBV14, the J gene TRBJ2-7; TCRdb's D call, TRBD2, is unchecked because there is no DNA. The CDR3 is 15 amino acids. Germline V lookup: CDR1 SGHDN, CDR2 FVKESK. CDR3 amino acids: CASSPYRSPGNEQYF. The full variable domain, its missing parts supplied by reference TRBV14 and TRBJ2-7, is EAGVTQFPSHSVIEKGQTVTLRCDPISGHDNLYWYRRVMGKEIKFLLHFVKESKQDESGMPNNRFLAERTGGTYSTLKVQPAELEDSGVYFCASSPYRSPGNEQYFGPGTRLTVT.

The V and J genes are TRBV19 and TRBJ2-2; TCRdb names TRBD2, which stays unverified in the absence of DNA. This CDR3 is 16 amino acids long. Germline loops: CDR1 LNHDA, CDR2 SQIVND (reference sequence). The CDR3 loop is CASSIGLAANTGELFF.

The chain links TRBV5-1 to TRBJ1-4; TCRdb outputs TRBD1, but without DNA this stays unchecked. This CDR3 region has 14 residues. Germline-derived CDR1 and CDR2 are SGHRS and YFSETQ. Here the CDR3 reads CASSWGTGVEKLFF.

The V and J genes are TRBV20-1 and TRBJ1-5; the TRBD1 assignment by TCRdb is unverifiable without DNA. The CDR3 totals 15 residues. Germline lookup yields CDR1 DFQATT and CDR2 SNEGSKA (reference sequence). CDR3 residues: CSARESQVASQPQHF.

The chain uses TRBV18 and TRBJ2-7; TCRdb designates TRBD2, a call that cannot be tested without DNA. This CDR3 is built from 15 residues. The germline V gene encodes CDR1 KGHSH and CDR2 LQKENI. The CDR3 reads CASSPRGLQIYEQYF.